The source of this TCR beta chain is a study of cytomegalovirus exposure and HLA in healthy donors. J was trimmed by 1 base and V by 6 bases; bases with no gene match: 5. Germline V CDR1 and CDR2: SNHLY, FYNNEI. CDR3 size: 14 residues. Only a few counts were recorded for this clone. PCR involved 60 Vbeta and 13 Jbeta primers. Method: immunoSEQ multiplex PCR; TCRdb's copy keeps in-frame clones and lacks some. Here the sample spans about 250,000 clones, roughly 70% being singletons. This clonotype was sampled from a female donor in good health and CMV-seronegative. This chain joins TRBV2 and TRBJ2-5; 7 bases are a match to TRBD2. The sequencing input was PBMCs. The chain's CDR3 is CASRGGLFQETQYF. The CDR3, as DNA: TGTGCCAGCAGGGGGGGACTATTCCAAGAGACCCAGTACTTC.